This TCR beta chain was sequenced during a study of T-cell reconstitution after alpha-beta-depleted transplantation in children. For TCRbeta, the library was prepared with unique molecular identifiers. TCRdb independently ran MiXCR on the PCR reads; one entry per CDR3 protein. The sample contains some 550,000 distinct CDR3 sequences, 23% of which appear only once. This CDR3 comprises 13 residues. Looked up from germline, CDR1 is SQVTM and CDR2 is ANQGSEA. Trimming pared 3 bases from V and 1 base from J, leaving 8 bases between. This clonotype was counted at least ten times. Its antigen remains unknown. Broader study findings: Among T cells one year after transplant, newly produced cells accounted for most counts and diversity. Reports say that about two months after transplant, the alpha-beta T cells came out of several hundred graft clones that had expanded. Elevated TCRbeta diversity at day 60 was traced, in some patients, to surviving recipient T cells and thymic progenitors.

The sequencing used PBMCs, mostly from graft donor cells, collected 360 days after TCRalphabeta/CD19-depleted stem cell transplant. The receptor was derived from a boy younger than two who had a stem cell transplant for acute myeloid leukemia, so the T cells may come from the graft donor. The chain couples TRBV29-1 to TRBJ2-3; a possible D gene is TRBD1 (6 bases). The CDR3 loop reads CSVDKGGTDTQYF. CDR3 in DNA: TGCAGCGTTGATAAGGGGGGCACAGATACGCAGTATTTT.